Below, 31 T cell receptor beta chains from the same sample are listed, as sequenced in a study of blood T cell repertoires in COVID-19. TCRdb keeps only in-frame clones here, not all; method: immunoSEQ multiplex PCR. The sample contains more than 70,000 clones, about nine tenths of which appear only once. The sample comprised peripheral blood. The receptors here all came from a woman aged 18-29 years with acute or convalescent COVID-19.

This chain links TRBV2 with TRBJ1-1; D not resolved. The CDR3 has 13 residues. V lost 6 bases and J lost 6, with 14 bases in between. Germline lookup yields CDR1 SNHLY and CDR2 FYNNEI. The CDR3 region has the DNA TGTGCCAGCAGGATTGACGCGGCCCCTGAAGCTTTCTTT. It codes for CASRIDAAPEAFF.

A single count supports this clone. Here the CDR3 reads CASRPSEQGGYEQYF. In DNA, the CDR3 is TGTGCCAGCAGACCCTCGGAACAGGGTGGGTACGAGCAGTACTTC. The rearrangement links TRBV6-5 to TRBJ2-7; D might be TRBD1 (6 bases). Germline V gives CDR1 MNHEY, CDR2 SVGAGI. CDR3 size: 15 residues. Trimming cost V 6 bases and J 4 bases, with 19 bases left between them.

CDR3 region: CASSFPNPGQGADHYGYTF. As DNA, the CDR3 is TGTGCCAGCAGCTTCCCTAACCCGGGACAGGGGGCAGATCACTATGGCTACACCTTC. The chain links TRBV5-8 to TRBJ1-2; TRBD1 matches at 12 bases. Trimming removed 2 bases from V and 3 bases from J; junction bases left unmatched: 14. There are 19 residues in the CDR3. Germline CDR1 is SGHTS and CDR2 is YDEGEE.

This clone was seen more than once but under ten times. The chain recombines TRBV18 with TRBJ1-1; TRBD1 matches at 9 bases. CDR1 KGHSH and CDR2 LQKENI come from the germline V gene. Unmatched junction bases numbered 19, after V lost 6 bases and J lost 5 bases. This CDR3 comprises 18 residues. The CDR3 here is CASSKISGYRGRWTEAFF. The CDR3 DNA is TGTGCCAGCTCGAAAATATCTGGTTACAGGGGGCGTTGGACTGAAGCTTTCTTT.

The DNA for the CDR3 is TGTGCCAGCAGACGTAATAGCGGGCAAGAGACCCAGTACTTC. Translating it yields CASRRNSGQETQYF. The V gene is TRBV3-1 (or the pseudogene TRBV3-2), the J gene TRBJ2-5; 7 bases line up with TRBD2. This CDR3 is built from 14 residues. J gave up 2 bases and V 6 bases, and 6 bases lay outside the gene matches. CDR1 and CDR2 (germline): LGHDT, YNNKEL (reference sequence).

The chain uses TRBV19 and TRBJ2-3; 11 nucleotides agree with TRBD2. Per germline, CDR1 LNHDA and CDR2 SQIVND (reference sequence). The V and J ends lost 4 bases and 2 bases, in that order; junction bases with no gene match: 2. This CDR3 has 15 amino acids. The chain's CDR3 is CASSTTSGDTDTQYF. CDR3 coding DNA: TGTGCCAGTAGTACGACTAGCGGGGACACAGATACGCAGTATTTT.

The chain carries TRBV10-3 and TRBJ1-1, with 7 bases aligning to TRBD1. There are 16 residues in the CDR3. CDR1 ENHRY and CDR2 SYGVKD come from the germline V gene. V dropped 4 bases and J dropped 0; count of bases not matched to a gene: 8. The CDR3 loop reads CAISGRDRSMNTEAFF. The CDR3 coding sequence is TGTGCCATCAGTGGGAGGGACAGATCAATGAACACTGAAGCTTTCTTT.

The CDR3 sequence is CASSTGTATYEQYF. Here the CDR3 DNA reads TGTGCCAGCAGTACCGGGACAGCGACCTACGAGCAGTACTTC. The gene calls are TRBV6-2 or TRBV6-3 and TRBJ2-7; 7 bases align to TRBD1. The CDR3 is made up of 14 amino acids. V lost 5 bases and J lost 2; bases outside the gene matches: 6. Germline V gives CDR1 MNHEY, CDR2 SVGEGT.

CDR3 sequence reads: CASSYLSKIDTQYF. The CDR3 bases are TGTGCCAGCAGTTACTTAAGCAAGATAGATACGCAGTATTTT. The chain combines TRBV6-2 or TRBV6-3 with TRBJ2-3; no definite D call. Trimming removed 1 base from V and 5 bases from J, with 10 bases in between. This CDR3 is 14 amino acids long. Per the germline V gene, CDR1 is MNHEY and CDR2 is SVGEGT.

The chain links TRBV2 to TRBJ1-5, with 7 bases aligning to TRBD1. This CDR3 region has 16 residues. In germline, CDR1 is SNHLY, CDR2 FYNNEI. V trimming: 6 bases; J trimming: 4 bases; junction bases outside the gene matches: 12. The CDR3 DNA reads as TGTGCCAGCAGACCCTCCGGGACAGCAAGAAATCAGCCCCAGCATTTT. Protein: CASRPSGTARNQPQHF.

This clone was seen a single time. The chain is built from TRBV2 and TRBJ1-1, with D unresolved. CDR1 and CDR2 from the germline V gene are SNHLY and FYNNEI. The CDR3 spans 15 residues. Trimming cost V 1 base and J 2 bases, with 11 bases left between them. The CDR3 nucleotides are TGTGCCAGCAGTGAAGGACTGCGGATAAACACTGAAGCTTTCTTT. Its translation is CASSEGLRINTEAFF.

The CDR3, as DNA: TGTGCCAGCAGCGAACGGGACAGGGGATCTTATATCGATCAGCCCCAGCATTTT. It translates to CASSERDRGSYIDQPQHF. The rearrangement uses TRBV6-2 or TRBV6-3 and TRBJ1-5, with 10 bases identical to TRBD1. The CDR3 length is 18 residues. V lost 6 bases, J lost 5 bases, and 16 bases stayed unmatched. In germline, CDR1 is MNHEY, CDR2 SVGEGT.

V gene TRBV5-6 combines with J gene TRBJ2-3, with 8 bases fitting TRBD1. The CDR3 covers 15 residues. The V gene's germline CDR1 is SGHDT and CDR2 YYEEEE. V trimming: 3 bases; J trimming: 2 bases; junction bases outside the gene matches: 5. CDR3 nucleotide sequence: TGTGCCAGCAGCTCGGACAGGGCTTACACAGATACGCAGTATTTT. It codes for CASSSDRAYTDTQYF.

J is TRBJ1-2 and V is TRBV4-1; D is possibly TRBD1 (5 bases). V lost 1 base to trimming and J lost 4 bases, with 13 bases between them. CDR1 is MGHRA, CDR2 YSYEKL, per germline. The CDR3 consists of 15 residues. Here the CDR3 reads CASSQAAGGSYGYTF. The CDR3 nucleotides are TGCGCCAGCAGCCAAGCAGCGGGGGGATCCTATGGCTACACCTTC.

This chain uses TRBV10-2 with TRBJ2-2, with a tentative D call TRBD1 (6 bases). The V end lost 8 bases, the J end lost 5 bases, and 15 bases lay between the germline ends. Per the germline V gene, CDR1 is WSHSY and CDR2 is SAAADI. The CDR3 covers 14 residues. The CDR3 is CASEDSSGTGELFF. The DNA for the CDR3 is TGCGCCAGCGAGGACAGCTCTGGGACCGGGGAGCTGTTTTTT.

V and J are TRBV27 and TRBJ1-2, with D possibly TRBD1 on 5 matching bases. CDR1 is MNHEY and CDR2 is SMNVEV in the germline V gene (reference sequence). CDR3 length: 17 residues. Trimming took 5 bases from V and 4 from J, leaving 23 bases between them. CDR3 residues: CASSPTLGGVSFYGYTF. Written as DNA, the CDR3 is TGTGCCAGCAGTCCAACGCTAGGAGGGGTCTCTTTCTATGGCTACACCTTC.

The CDR3 nucleotides read TGCAGCGTTGGGGGGGTGAGGGATGAGCAGTTCTTC. Translating it yields CSVGGVRDEQFF. The rearrangement links TRBV29-1 to TRBJ2-1; a possible D gene is TRBD2 (6 bases). The CDR3 runs to 12 residues. V was shortened by 4 bases and J by 8 bases, with 12 bases between the two germline ends. CDR1 and CDR2 from the germline V gene are SQVTM and ANQGSEA.

This chain links TRBV7-9 with TRBJ2-2; 9 nucleotides match TRBD2. The ends lost 6 bases at V and 6 bases at J; junction bases unmatched: 5. Germline V gives CDR1 SEHNR, CDR2 FQNEAQ (reference sequence). The CDR3 length is 14 residues. CDR3 sequence (DNA): TGTGCCAGCAGTAGCGGGAGATCCCCCGGGGAGCTGTTTTTT. This sequence encodes CASSSGRSPGELFF.

The chain links TRBV30 to TRBJ2-7; TRBD1 matches 10 bases. Germline CDR1 reads GTSNPN; CDR2 reads SVGIG (reference sequence). With 4 bases clipped from V and 6 bases from J, the junction kept 12 bases outside the gene matches. CDR3 length: 15 amino acids. The CDR3 protein is CAWNDFSGTGAEQYF. CDR3 in DNA: TGTGCCTGGAACGACTTTTCCGGGACAGGGGCCGAGCAGTACTTC.

The rearrangement uses TRBV11-3 and TRBJ2-1; D is unresolved. CDR1 and CDR2 (germline): SGHNT, YENEEA. V gave up 3 bases and J gave up 8 bases, with 17 bases separating them. This CDR3 contains 15 residues. CDR3 nucleotide sequence: TGTGCCAGCAGCTTTGGTGGAGTAAGTATCGATGAGCAGTTCTTC. Amino acid sequence: CASSFGGVSIDEQFF. Variable domain in full (rest from reference TRBV11-3 and TRBJ2-1): EAGVVQSPRYKIIEKKQPVAFWCNPISGHNTLYWYLQNLGQGPELLIRYENEEAVDDSQLPKDRFSAERLKGVDSTLKIQPAELGDSAVYLCASSFGGVSIDEQFFGPGTRLTVL.

The chain uses TRBV5-1 and TRBJ1-6, with 11 bases aligning to TRBD1. This CDR3 is built from 14 residues. Per the germline V gene, CDR1 is SGHRS and CDR2 is YFSETQ. The trim removed 5 bases at V and 7 bases at J, leaving 2 bases unmatched. The CDR3 nucleotides are TGCGCCAGCAGAGGGACAGGGGGAAATTCACCCCTCCACTTT. Its translation is CASRGTGGNSPLHF.

The chain links TRBV7-9 to TRBJ1-4, with D tentatively TRBD1 (6 bases). Trimming took 2 bases from V and 8 from J, leaving 18 bases between them. CDR1 SEHNR and CDR2 FQNEAQ come from the germline V gene (reference sequence). This CDR3 spans 16 amino acids. CDR3 nucleotides: TGTGCCAGCAGCTTAATTGGCACAGGGCAAGGGGAAAAACTGTTTTTT. Translation: CASSLIGTGQGEKLFF.

V and J are TRBV7-9 and TRBJ2-1, with 10 positions matching TRBD2. Germline CDR1 is SEHNR and CDR2 is FQNEAQ (reference sequence). V gave up 2 bases and J gave up 7 bases; unmatched junction bases: 2. The CDR3 spans 14 residues. The chain's CDR3 is CASSLLAGVNEQFF. CDR3 nucleotides: TGTGCCAGCAGCTTACTAGCGGGAGTAAATGAGCAGTTCTTC.

This chain joins TRBV6-6 and TRBJ1-1, with 7 bases fitting TRBD1. With 2 bases clipped from V and 0 bases from J, the junction kept 3 bases outside the gene matches. There are 15 residues in the CDR3. The germline V gene has CDR1 MNHNY and CDR2 SVGAGI (reference sequence). The CDR3 is CASSYRGGVNTEAFF. The CDR3 DNA reads TGTGCCAGCAGTTACAGAGGGGGCGTGAACACTGAAGCTTTCTTT.

The sample holds one count of this clone. The chain employs TRBV7-8 and TRBJ2-7; 9 bases fit TRBD1. Germline CDR1 and CDR2: SGHVS and FQNEAQ. CDR3 length: 14 residues. Unmatched junction bases numbered 3, after V lost 0 bases and J lost 6 bases. In DNA, the CDR3 is TGTGCCAGCAGCTTAGCGGGACAGGGACTCGAGCAGTACTTC. It translates to CASSLAGQGLEQYF.

The chain has TRBV7-8 and TRBJ1-4, with TRBD1 matching over 7 bases. Trimming cost V 6 bases and J 10 bases; bases outside gene matches: 5. Germline values: CDR1 SGHVS, CDR2 FQNEAQ. CDR3 length: 12 residues. This CDR3 reads CASSPQGGKLFF. CDR3 nucleotide sequence: TGTGCCAGCAGTCCCCAGGGGGGAAAACTGTTTTTT.

This chain uses TRBV28 with TRBJ1-2, with TRBD1 as a possible D gene (5 bases). Germline V gene sequence: CDR1 MDHEN, CDR2 SYDVKM. This CDR3 has 12 amino acids. V lost 6 bases and J 4 bases, leaving 9 bases between the germline ends. CDR3 protein: CASRGGTYGYTF. DNA for the CDR3: TGTGCCAGCAGGGGGGGAACCTATGGCTACACCTTC.

V is TRBV6-6 and J is TRBJ2-1, with 14 bases matching TRBD2. The germline gives CDR1 MNHNY, CDR2 SVGAGI (reference sequence). The V segment lost 5 bases and the J segment 2 bases; nucleotides outside the gene matches: 14. This CDR3 is 20 amino acids long. The CDR3 coding sequence is TGTGCCAGCAGTCCTTCACCGGGACTAGCGGGAGTTCTCGCCTACAATGAGCAGTTCTTC. Residues: CASSPSPGLAGVLAYNEQFF.

This clone turned up a few times. The chain is built from TRBV5-6 and TRBJ2-7; TRBD1 matches 8 bases. Germline V gene lookup returns CDR1 SGHDT and CDR2 YYEEEE. The trim removed 4 bases at V and 4 bases at J, leaving 4 bases unmatched. This CDR3 spans 13 amino acids. In DNA, the CDR3 is TGTGCCAGCAGCCCGGACAGGGCTTACGAGCAGTACTTC. Residues: CASSPDRAYEQYF.

The chain joins TRBV5-3 to TRBJ2-6, with TRBD2 as a possible D gene (5 bases). TRBV5-3 is identified as an open reading frame with a role that is uncertain. The CDR3 runs to 17 residues. The V and J ends lost 4 bases and 0 bases respectively, with 14 bases between them. The CDR3 protein is CARSRGCDRSGANVLTF. CDR3 coding DNA: TGTGCCAGAAGCCGGGGTTGCGACCGCTCTGGGGCCAACGTCCTGACTTTC.

The chain links TRBV27 to TRBJ1-1; unclear D gene. V gave up 2 bases and J gave up 0 bases, with 7 bases separating them. Germline CDR1 reads MNHEY; CDR2 reads SMNVEV (reference sequence). The CDR3 is 14 amino acids. The CDR3 loop reads CASSLGPLNTEAFF. CDR3 sequence (DNA): TGTGCCAGCAGTTTAGGGCCGTTGAACACTGAAGCTTTCTTT.